This TCR beta chain was sequenced for a study of post-analysis software for immune sequencing data. Whole-study context: Secondary progressive, relapsing-remitting and progressive-relapsing multiple sclerosis were among the included disease courses.

Regarding this clonotype: What it recognizes is unknown.

Study-wide findings and caveats: Samples from one preparation batch, clustered by F measure, grouped strongly together. There was significantly lower normalized Chao1 diversity in multiple sclerosis patients than in controls.

Each TCR beta cDNA library carried unique molecular identifiers. Each batch of roughly 0.9 to 10 million T cells produced 500,000 to 600,000 cDNA molecules. Via MiXCR, TCRdb re-called the PCR reads, giving one row per CDR3 protein. The data contain about 800,000 distinct CDR3 sequences, approximately 30% of them seen just once; the ten biggest clones take up more than 0.45%. Sequencing input: blood. This receptor was identified in a girl aged 5 to 17 with multiple sclerosis.

DNA of the CDR3: TGCGCCAGCAGCCCACAGACAGGGCGTGGGGTCGGGGCCAACGTCCTGACTTTC. Encoded protein: CASSPQTGRGVGANVLTF. V and J are TRBV5-1 and TRBJ2-6; 7 bases fit TRBD1. CDR1 SGHRS and CDR2 YFSETQ come from the germline V gene. The trim removed 4 bases at V and 4 bases at J, leaving 14 bases unmatched. CDR3 length equals 18 residues.